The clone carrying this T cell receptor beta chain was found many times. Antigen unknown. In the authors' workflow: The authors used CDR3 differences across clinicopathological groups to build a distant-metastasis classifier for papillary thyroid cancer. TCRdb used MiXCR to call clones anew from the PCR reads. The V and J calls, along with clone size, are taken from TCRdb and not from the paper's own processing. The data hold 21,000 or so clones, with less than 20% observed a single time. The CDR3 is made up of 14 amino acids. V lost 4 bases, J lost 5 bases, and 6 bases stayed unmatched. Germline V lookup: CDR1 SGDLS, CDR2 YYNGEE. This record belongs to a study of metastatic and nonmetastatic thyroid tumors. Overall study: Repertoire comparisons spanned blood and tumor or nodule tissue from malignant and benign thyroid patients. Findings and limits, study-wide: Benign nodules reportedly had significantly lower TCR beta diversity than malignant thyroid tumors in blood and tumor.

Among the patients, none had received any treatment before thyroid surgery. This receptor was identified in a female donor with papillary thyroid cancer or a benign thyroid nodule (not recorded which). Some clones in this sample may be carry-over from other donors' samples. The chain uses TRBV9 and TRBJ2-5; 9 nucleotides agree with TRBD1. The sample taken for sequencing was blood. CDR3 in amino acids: CASSPTGGRETQYF. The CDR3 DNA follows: TGTGCCAGCAGCCCCACAGGGGGCCGGGAGACCCAGTACTTC.